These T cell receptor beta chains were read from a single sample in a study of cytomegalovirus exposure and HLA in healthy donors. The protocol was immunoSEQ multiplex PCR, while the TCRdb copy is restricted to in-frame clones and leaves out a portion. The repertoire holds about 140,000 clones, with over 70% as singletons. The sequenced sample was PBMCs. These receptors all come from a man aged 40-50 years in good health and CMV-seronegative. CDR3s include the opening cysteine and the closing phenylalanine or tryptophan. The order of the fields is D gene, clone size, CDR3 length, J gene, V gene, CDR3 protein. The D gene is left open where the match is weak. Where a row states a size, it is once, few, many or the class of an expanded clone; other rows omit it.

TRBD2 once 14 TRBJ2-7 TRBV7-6 CASSQAGAGYEQYF
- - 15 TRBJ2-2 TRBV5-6 CASSPPGVGTGELFF
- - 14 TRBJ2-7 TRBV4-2 CASSQLQDSYEQYF
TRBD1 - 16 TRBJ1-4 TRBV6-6 CASSYDRGSTNEKLFF
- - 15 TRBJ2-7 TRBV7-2 CASSSGVQSSYEQYF
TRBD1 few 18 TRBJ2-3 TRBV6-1 CASSDPRRGTGGSDTQYF
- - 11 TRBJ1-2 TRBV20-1 CSATRGYGYTF
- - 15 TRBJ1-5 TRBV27 CASSLLGLGNQPQHF
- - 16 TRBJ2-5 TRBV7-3 CASSLNPGHYQETQYF
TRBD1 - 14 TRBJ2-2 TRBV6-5 CASSDRGDTGELFF
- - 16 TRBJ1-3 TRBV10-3 CATVGDGSRPGNTIYF
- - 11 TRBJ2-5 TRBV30 CAFGGQETQYF
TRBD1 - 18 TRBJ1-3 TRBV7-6 CASSSLAGTGLSGNTIYF
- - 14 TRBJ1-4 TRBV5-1 CASSVRATNEKLFF
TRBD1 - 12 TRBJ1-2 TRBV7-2 CAVQGADYGYTF
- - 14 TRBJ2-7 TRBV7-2 CASSLAIGGYEQYF